Listed here is a single TCR beta chain. The V and J ends lost 2 bases and 4 bases, in that order; junction bases with no gene match: 0. The CDR3 consists of 15 residues. The germline V gene has CDR1 MRHNA and CDR2 SNTAGT. The sample originates from a study of cytomegalovirus exposure and HLA in healthy donors. Use of 60 Vbeta and 13 Jbeta primers characterized the PCR. This table comes from immunoSEQ multiplex PCR, and its TCRdb copy is limited to in-frame clones, with some not included. In the table there are 150,000 to 200,000 clones, 70% of which are singletons. The chain employs TRBV6-4 and TRBJ2-1, with 12 bases aligning to TRBD2. Specimen: PBMCs. This clonotype was sampled from a man younger than 35 in good health and CMV-seropositive. The CDR3 DNA sequence: TGTGCCAGCAGTGACGGGACTAGCGGGTACAATGAGCAGTTCTTC. Protein: CASSDGTSGYNEQFF.